This passage covers 17 T cell receptor beta chains from one sample sequenced in a study of somatic mutations in cytotoxic T cells in rheumatoid arthritis. TCRdb's copy holds only in-frame clones and misses some; the assay was immunoSEQ multiplex PCR. The table records 9,000 to 15,000 clones, approximately 74% of them present only once. Sequencing was carried out using CD8+ T cells sorted from blood. Receptors originate from a man between 65 and 85 years old in good health.

V gene TRBV5-5 combines with J gene TRBJ1-6; D remains unclear. This CDR3 is 15 amino acids long. Germline V gene data show CDR1 as SGHKS and CDR2 as YYEKEE (reference sequence). V was shortened by 3 bases and J by 7 bases, with 14 bases between the two germline ends. The CDR3 protein is CASSWEWPGNSPLHF. The CDR3 DNA is TGTGCCAGCAGCTGGGAGTGGCCGGGGAATTCACCCCTCCACTTT.

V gene TRBV28 combines with J gene TRBJ2-7; maybe TRBD1 (5 bases). This CDR3 has 17 residues. Trimming took 7 bases from V and 2 from J, leaving 24 bases between them. Germline assignment: CDR1 MDHEN and CDR2 SYDVKM. Here the CDR3 DNA reads TGTGCCAGCAAACTCCCGTTGACAGAAGAACTTCCCTACGAGCAGTACTTC. Translated, it gives CASKLPLTEELPYEQYF.

V is TRBV25-1 and J is TRBJ1-5; D possibly corresponds to TRBD1 (5 bases). CDR1 and CDR2 (germline): MGHDK, SYGVNS. With 7 bases removed from V and 2 bases from J, the gap between germline ends came to 9 bases. This CDR3 region has 13 residues. This CDR3 is CASKGEGNQPQHF. CDR3 in DNA: TGTGCCAGCAAAGGGGAAGGCAATCAGCCCCAGCATTTT.

The chain is built from TRBV19 and TRBJ2-1, with D possibly being TRBD1 (6 bases). With 2 bases removed from V and 5 bases from J, the gap between germline ends came to 16 bases. The germline V gene encodes CDR1 LNHDA and CDR2 SQIVND (reference sequence). This CDR3 region has 16 residues. The CDR3 loop is CASSIYLQGPNNEQFF. DNA of the CDR3: TGTGCCAGTAGTATATATCTACAGGGACCTAACAATGAGCAGTTCTTC.

The rearrangement uses TRBV7-9 and TRBJ1-2; D call uncertain. This CDR3 is built from 13 residues. The ends were cut back, 5 bases at V and 5 bases at J, with 12 bases in the middle. Germline values: CDR1 SEHNR, CDR2 FQNEAQ (reference sequence). The DNA for the CDR3 is TGTGCCAGCAGCCCGCCCTCCCAGTATGGCTACACCTTC. It encodes CASSPPSQYGYTF.

The V gene is TRBV7-2, the J gene TRBJ2-1; 8 nucleotides align to TRBD2. The CDR3 runs to 17 residues. The ends lost 4 bases at V and 3 bases at J; junction bases unmatched: 11. Germline V gene data show CDR1 as SGHTA and CDR2 as FQGNSA. Here the CDR3 DNA reads TGTGCCAGCAGCTCCCCGGAGGAGCGGGGGTTCTACAATGAGCAGTTCTTC. As protein: CASSSPEERGFYNEQFF.

The genes are TRBV10-1 and TRBJ2-5; 7 nucleotides agree with TRBD2. The J call may be incorrect, as the DNA end agrees better with TRBJ2-7. CDR3 size: 15 residues. In germline, CDR1 is WNHNN, CDR2 SYGVQD (reference sequence). CDR3 nucleotide sequence: TGCGCCAGCAGTGCAGAGCGGGGCTTCTCCTACGAGCAGTACTTC. Residues: CASSAERGFSYEQYF.

Details on this clone: Other DNA sequences from this sample encode an identical CDR3 as well. This chain joins TRBV4-1 and TRBJ2-5, with D unclear. This CDR3 has 14 amino acids. CDR1 and CDR2 from the germline V gene are MGHRA and YSYEKL. Trimming took 4 bases from V and 2 from J, leaving 11 bases between them. The CDR3 nucleotides read TGCGCCAGCAGCCTTACAGCATCGCAAGAGACCCAGTACTTC. This codes for CASSLTASQETQYF.

This clone came up once. The chain joins TRBV19 to TRBJ1-4; D not resolved. Between the trimmed V and J ends, which lost 6 bases and 4 bases, there was a span of 6 bases. The germline gives CDR1 LNHDA, CDR2 SQIVND (reference sequence). The CDR3 is 12 residues long. The CDR3 DNA sequence: TGTGCCAGTAGAGCGTTTAATGAAAAACTGTTTTTT. The encoded protein is CASRAFNEKLFF.

This chain joins TRBV7-9 and TRBJ1-5; maybe TRBD1 (5 bases). The CDR3 loop spans 14 amino acids. The ends were cut back, 1 base at V and 5 bases at J, with 9 bases in the middle. CDR1 SEHNR and CDR2 FQNEAQ come from the germline V gene (reference sequence). The CDR3 region has the DNA TGTGCCAGCAGCTTAGGGGACGTAGATCAGCCCCAGCATTTT. Translation: CASSLGDVDQPQHF.

This chain uses TRBV6-4 with TRBJ2-7, with TRBD1 identical over 7 bases. The CDR3 extends over 15 amino acids. V dropped 5 bases and J dropped 3; count of bases not matched to a gene: 10. Germline CDR1 is MRHNA and CDR2 is SNTAGT. The CDR3 bases are TGTGCCAGCAGTACACAAACAGGGGATAGCTACGAGCAGTACTTC. This codes for CASSTQTGDSYEQYF.

This rearrangement joins TRBV7-8 to TRBJ1-6; weak D call: TRBD1 (6 bases). The CDR3 sequence is 18 residues long. Germline V gene lookup returns CDR1 SGHVS and CDR2 FQNEAQ. The V end lost 5 bases, the J end lost 0 bases, and 17 bases lay between the germline ends. The CDR3 nucleotides are TGTGCCAGCAGCGCAATTGGGACACTACCCTCCTATAATTCACCCCTCCACTTT. This codes for CASSAIGTLPSYNSPLHF.

This clone was seen once. The chain joins TRBV7-9 to TRBJ2-7; the D is unclear. CDR3 length: 11 residues. With 5 bases removed from V and 6 bases from J, the gap between germline ends came to 8 bases. The germline CDR1 and CDR2 sequences are SEHNR and FQNEAQ (reference sequence). The CDR3 sequence is CASSQSREQYF. CDR3 bases: TGTGCCAGCAGCCAGTCTCGCGAGCAGTACTTC. Using reference TRBV7-9 and TRBJ2-7 for the parts outside the CDR3, the full variable domain is DTGVSQNPRHKITKRGQNVTFRCDPISEHNRLYWYRQTLGQGPEFLTYFQNEAQLEKSRLLSDRFSAERPKGSFSTLEIQRTEQGDSAMYLCASSQSREQYFGPGTRLTVT.

This clone appeared a few times. The gene calls are TRBV7-9 and TRBJ2-7; 7 nucleotides agree with TRBD1. Losses at the gene ends were 6 bases for V and 6 bases for J; bases not matched to a gene: 5. Germline V gene data show CDR1 as SEHNR and CDR2 as FQNEAQ (reference sequence). CDR3 length equals 12 residues. In DNA, the CDR3 is TGTGCCAGCAGTCCAACAGGGGTCGAGCAGTACTTC. Residues: CASSPTGVEQYF. The full variable domain, in which reference TRBV7-9 and TRBJ2-7 provide the parts outside the CDR3, is DTGVSQNPRHKITKRGQNVTFRCDPISEHNRLYWYRQTLGQGPEFLTYFQNEAQLEKSRLLSDRFSAERPKGSFSTLEIQRTEQGDSAMYLCASSPTGVEQYFGPGTRLTVT.

CDR3 residues: CASSEGLSGTEAFF. For the CDR3, the DNA is TGTGCCAGCAGCGAGGGGCTAAGCGGCACTGAAGCTTTCTTT. The genes are TRBV7-3 and TRBJ1-1; the D gene is possibly TRBD1 (5 bases). Trimming shortened V by 5 bases and J by 4 bases, and 14 bases separated the two germline ends. This CDR3 is 14 amino acids long. Looked up from germline, CDR1 is SGHTA and CDR2 is FQGTGA.

In its sample, this clone was seen a few times. This sequence joins TRBV6-4 and TRBJ1-4; the match to TRBD1 covers 8 bases. This CDR3 spans 14 amino acids. Germline lookup yields CDR1 MRHNA and CDR2 SNTAGT. The V and J ends lost 3 bases and 5 bases, in that order; junction bases with no gene match: 2. CDR3 sequence (DNA): TGTGCCAGCAGTGAACAGGGGGACAATGAAAAACTGTTTTTT. Protein: CASSEQGDNEKLFF.

The chain has TRBV11-2 and TRBJ2-1; 9 bases are shared with TRBD2. CDR3 length equals 16 residues. V shed 1 base and J 2 bases; nucleotides not matched to a gene: 3. Germline V lookup: CDR1 SGHAT, CDR2 FQNNGV. CDR3 amino acids: CASSLALAGTYNEQFF. In DNA, the CDR3 is TGTGCCAGCAGCTTAGCGCTAGCGGGAACCTACAATGAGCAGTTCTTC.